This TCR beta chain was captured by sequencing in a study of blood T cell repertoires in COVID-19. At the level of the study: The United States, Italy and Spain supplied acute and convalescent COVID-19 samples. PBMCs, B-cell-depleted T cells, or T cells were the source of the cDNA or gDNA that made up the material.

Original processing methods: Reference gene primer amplification gave estimated nucleated cell counts. Repertoires were generated with immunoSEQ multiplex PCR, while TCRdb's copy carries only in-frame clones and drops some. The V and J calls and clone size come from that table; D and trimming were worked out from the DNA. Among fewer than 200,000 clones, about 88% were seen once, and the ten largest hold more than 5%. This CDR3 is built from 14 residues. Trimming removed 4 bases from V and 8 bases from J; junction bases left unmatched: 5. CDR1 and CDR2 from the germline V gene are SGHDT and YYEEEE. The TCR comes from a woman aged 45 to 65 with COVID-19, enrolled during active disease. The chain employs TRBV5-6 and TRBJ2-1; 11 bases line up with TRBD2. Sequenced sample: peripheral blood. Here the CDR3 DNA reads TGTGCCAGCAGCCAGAGACTAGCGGGGCATGAGCAGTTCTTC. This encodes CASSQRLAGHEQFF.